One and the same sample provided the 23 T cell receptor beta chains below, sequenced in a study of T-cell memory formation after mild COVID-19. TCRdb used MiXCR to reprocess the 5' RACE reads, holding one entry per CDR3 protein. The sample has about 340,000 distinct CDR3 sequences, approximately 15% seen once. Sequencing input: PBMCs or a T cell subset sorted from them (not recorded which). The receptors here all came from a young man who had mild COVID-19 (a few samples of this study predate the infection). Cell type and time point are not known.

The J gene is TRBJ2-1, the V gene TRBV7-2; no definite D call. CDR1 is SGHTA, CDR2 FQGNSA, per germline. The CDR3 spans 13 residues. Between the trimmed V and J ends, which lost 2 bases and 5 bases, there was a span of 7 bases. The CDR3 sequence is CASSLSSNNEQFF. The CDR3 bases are TGTGCCAGCAGCTTAAGCAGTAACAATGAGCAGTTCTTC.

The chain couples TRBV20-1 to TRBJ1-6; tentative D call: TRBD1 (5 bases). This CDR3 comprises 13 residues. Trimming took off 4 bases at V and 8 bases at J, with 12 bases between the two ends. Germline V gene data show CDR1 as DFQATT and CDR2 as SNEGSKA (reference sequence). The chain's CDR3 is CSAIPGGDSPLHF. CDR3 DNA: TGCAGTGCTATCCCGGGGGGAGATTCACCCCTCCACTTT.

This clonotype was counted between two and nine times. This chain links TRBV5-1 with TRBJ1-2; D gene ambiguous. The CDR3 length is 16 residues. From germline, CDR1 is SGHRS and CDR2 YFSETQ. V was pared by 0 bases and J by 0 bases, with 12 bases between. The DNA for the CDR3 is TGCGCCAGCAGCTTGGCCTCCGGGGTATCTAACTATGGCTACACCTTC. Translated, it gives CASSLASGVSNYGYTF.

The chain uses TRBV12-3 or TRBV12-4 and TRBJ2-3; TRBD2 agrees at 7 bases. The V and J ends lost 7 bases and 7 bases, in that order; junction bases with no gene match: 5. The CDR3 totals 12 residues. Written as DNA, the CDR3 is TGTGCCAGCACTGGGGGGGGAAATACGCAGTATTTT. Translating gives CASTGGGNTQYF.

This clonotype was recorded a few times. Here the CDR3 reads CASVSSSSYNEQFF. CDR3 sequence (DNA): TGTGCCAGCGTTAGTAGTAGCTCCTACAATGAGCAGTTCTTC. V and J are TRBV28 and TRBJ2-1; D gene uncertain. CDR3 length: 14 residues. Germline V gene sequence: CDR1 MDHEN, CDR2 SYDVKM. The ends were cut back, 8 bases at V and 0 bases at J, with 11 bases in the middle.

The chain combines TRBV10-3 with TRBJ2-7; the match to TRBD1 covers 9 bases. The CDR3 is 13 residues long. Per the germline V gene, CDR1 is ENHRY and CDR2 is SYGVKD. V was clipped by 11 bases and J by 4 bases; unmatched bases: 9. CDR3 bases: TGTGCCGTCACCGGGACAGGGATTTACGAGCAGTACTTC. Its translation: CAVTGTGIYEQYF.

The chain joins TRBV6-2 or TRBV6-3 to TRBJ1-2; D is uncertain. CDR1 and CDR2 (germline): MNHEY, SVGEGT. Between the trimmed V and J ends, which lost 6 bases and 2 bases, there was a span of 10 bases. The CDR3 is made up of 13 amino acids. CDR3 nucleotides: TGTGCCAGCAGACCTAGGAACAACTATGGCTACACCTTC. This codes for CASRPRNNYGYTF.

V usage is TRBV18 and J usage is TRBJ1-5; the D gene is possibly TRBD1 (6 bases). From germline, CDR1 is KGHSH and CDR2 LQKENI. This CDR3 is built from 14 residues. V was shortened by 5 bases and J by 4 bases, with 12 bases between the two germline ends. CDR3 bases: TGTGCCAGCTCAACGGGACATACGAATCAGCCCCAGCATTTT. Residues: CASSTGHTNQPQHF.

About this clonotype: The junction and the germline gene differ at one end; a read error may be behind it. This CDR3 is CASSLTAGGTQYF. In nucleotides, the CDR3 is TGTGCTAGCAGCCTAACCGCGGGGGGGACCCAGTACTTC. The V and J genes are TRBV7-7 and TRBJ2-5; 8 nucleotides align to TRBD2. This CDR3 is 13 amino acids long. Looked up from germline, CDR1 is SSHAT and CDR2 is FNYEAQ (reference sequence).

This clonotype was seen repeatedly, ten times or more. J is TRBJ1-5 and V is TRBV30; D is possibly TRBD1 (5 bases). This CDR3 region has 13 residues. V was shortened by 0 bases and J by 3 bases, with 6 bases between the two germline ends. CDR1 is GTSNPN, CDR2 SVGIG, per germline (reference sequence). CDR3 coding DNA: TGTGCCTGGAGTGTACAGGACAATCAGCCCCAGCATTTT. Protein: CAWSVQDNQPQHF.

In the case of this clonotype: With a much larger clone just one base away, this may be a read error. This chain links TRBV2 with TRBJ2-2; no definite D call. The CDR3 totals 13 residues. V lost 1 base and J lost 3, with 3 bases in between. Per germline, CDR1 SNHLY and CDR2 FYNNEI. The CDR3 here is CASSEEDTGELFF. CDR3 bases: TGTGCCAGCAGTGAAGAGGACACCGGGGAGCTGTTTTTT.

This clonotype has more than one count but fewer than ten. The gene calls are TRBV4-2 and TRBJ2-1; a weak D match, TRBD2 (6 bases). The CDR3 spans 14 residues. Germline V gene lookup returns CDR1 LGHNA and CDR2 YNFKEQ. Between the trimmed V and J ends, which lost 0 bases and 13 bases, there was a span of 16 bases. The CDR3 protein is CASSQDPRDWAQFF. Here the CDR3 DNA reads TGTGCCAGCAGCCAAGATCCCCGGGACTGGGCTCAGTTCTTC.

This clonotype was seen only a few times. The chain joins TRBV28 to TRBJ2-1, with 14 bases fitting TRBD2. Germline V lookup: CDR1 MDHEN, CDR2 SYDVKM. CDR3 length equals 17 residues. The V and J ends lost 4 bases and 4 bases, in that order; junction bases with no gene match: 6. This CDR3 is CASSSRLAGGRYNEQFF. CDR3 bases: TGTGCCAGCAGTTCCAGACTAGCGGGGGGGCGGTACAATGAGCAGTTCTTC. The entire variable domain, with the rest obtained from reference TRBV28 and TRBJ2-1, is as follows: DVKVTQSSRYLVKRTGEKVFLECVQDMDHENMFWYRQDPGLGLRLIYFSYDVKMKEKGDIPEGYSVSREKKERFSLILESASTNQTSMYLCASSSRLAGGRYNEQFFGPGTRLTVL.

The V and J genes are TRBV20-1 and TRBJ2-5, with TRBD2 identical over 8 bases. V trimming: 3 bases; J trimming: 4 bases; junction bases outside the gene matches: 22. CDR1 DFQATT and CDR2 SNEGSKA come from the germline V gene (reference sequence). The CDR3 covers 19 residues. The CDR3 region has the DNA TGCAGTGCTAGGTTTGACCCCGTGGCGGGGGGCCCTAATCCAGAGACCCAGTACTTC. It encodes CSARFDPVAGGPNPETQYF.

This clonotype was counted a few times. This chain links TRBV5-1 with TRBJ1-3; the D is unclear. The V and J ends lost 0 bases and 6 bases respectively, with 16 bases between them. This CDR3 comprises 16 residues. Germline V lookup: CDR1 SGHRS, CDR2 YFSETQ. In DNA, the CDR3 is TGCGCCAGCAGCTTGGGGGTTGACGGACTGATAAACACCATATATTTT. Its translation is CASSLGVDGLINTIYF.

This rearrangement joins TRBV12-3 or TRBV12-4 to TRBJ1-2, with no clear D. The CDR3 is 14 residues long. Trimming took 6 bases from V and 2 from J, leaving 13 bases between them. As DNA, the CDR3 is TGTGCCAGCAGCCAAGGCCAGCCCAACTATGGCTACACCTTC. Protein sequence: CASSQGQPNYGYTF.

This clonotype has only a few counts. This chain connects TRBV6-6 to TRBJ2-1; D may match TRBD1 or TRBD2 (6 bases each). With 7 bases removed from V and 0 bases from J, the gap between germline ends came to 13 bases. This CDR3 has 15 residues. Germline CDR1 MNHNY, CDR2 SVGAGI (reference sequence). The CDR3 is CASTQEGGSYNEQFF. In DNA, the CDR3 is TGTGCCAGCACCCAGGAGGGGGGCTCCTACAATGAGCAGTTCTTC.

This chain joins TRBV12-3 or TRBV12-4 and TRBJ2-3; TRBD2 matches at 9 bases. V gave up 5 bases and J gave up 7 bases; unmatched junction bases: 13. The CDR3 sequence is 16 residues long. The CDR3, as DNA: TGTGCCAGCAGTCCGGGACTAGCCCTACTCGAGAATACGCAGTATTTT. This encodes CASSPGLALLENTQYF.

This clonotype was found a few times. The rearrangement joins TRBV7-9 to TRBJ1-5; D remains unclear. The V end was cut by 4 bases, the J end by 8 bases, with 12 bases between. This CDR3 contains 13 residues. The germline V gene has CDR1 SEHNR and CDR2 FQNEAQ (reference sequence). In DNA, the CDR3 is TGTGCCAGCAGCTACCTGGGCCAGGAGCCCCAGCATTTT. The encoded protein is CASSYLGQEPQHF.

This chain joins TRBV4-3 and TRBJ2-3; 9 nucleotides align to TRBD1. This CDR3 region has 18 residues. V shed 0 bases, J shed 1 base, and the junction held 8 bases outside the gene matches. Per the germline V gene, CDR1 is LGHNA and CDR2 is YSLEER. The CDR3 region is CASSQEGSTGGRTDTQYF. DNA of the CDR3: TGCGCCAGCAGCCAAGAGGGGAGCACAGGGGGCCGCACAGATACGCAGTATTTT.

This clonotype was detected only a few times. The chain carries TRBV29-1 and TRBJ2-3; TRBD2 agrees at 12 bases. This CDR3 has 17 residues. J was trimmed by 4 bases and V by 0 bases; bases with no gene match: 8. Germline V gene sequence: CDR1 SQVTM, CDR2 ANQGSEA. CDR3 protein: CSVEDWTSGEAADTQYF. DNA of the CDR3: TGCAGCGTTGAAGACTGGACTAGCGGGGAAGCGGCAGATACGCAGTATTTT.

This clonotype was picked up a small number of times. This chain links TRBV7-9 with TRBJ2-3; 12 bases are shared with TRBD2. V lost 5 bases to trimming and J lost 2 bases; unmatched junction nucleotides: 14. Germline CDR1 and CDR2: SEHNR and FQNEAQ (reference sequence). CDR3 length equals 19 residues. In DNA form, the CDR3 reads TGTGCCAGCAGCATAAGACTAGCGGGGGCCACTGGTCTCACAGATACGCAGTATTTT. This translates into CASSIRLAGATGLTDTQYF.

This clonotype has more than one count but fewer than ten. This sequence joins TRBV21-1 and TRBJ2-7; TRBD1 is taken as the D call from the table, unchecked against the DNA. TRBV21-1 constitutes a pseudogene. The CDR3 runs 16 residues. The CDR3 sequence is CASSKATGFLSYEQYV. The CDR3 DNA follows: TGTGCCAGCAGCAAAGCTACAGGATTTCTCTCCTACGAGCAGTACGTC.